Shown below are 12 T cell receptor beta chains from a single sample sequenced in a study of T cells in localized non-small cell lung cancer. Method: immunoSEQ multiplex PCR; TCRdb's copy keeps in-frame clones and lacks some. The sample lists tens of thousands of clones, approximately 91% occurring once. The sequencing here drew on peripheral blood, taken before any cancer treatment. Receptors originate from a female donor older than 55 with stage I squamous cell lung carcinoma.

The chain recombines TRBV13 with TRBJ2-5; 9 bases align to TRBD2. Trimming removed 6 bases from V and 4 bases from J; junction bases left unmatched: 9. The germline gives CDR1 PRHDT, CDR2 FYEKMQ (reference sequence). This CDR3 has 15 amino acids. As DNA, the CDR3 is TGTGCCAGCAGTCGCCCGACTAGCGGTGGAGAGACCCAGTACTTC. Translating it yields CASSRPTSGGETQYF.

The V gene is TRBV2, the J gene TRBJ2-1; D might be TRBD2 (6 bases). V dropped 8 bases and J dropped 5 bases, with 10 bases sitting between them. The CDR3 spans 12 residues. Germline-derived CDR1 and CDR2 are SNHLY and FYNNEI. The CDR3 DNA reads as TGTGCCAGCGACGGACTAAACAATGAGCAGTTCTTC. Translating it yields CASDGLNNEQFF.

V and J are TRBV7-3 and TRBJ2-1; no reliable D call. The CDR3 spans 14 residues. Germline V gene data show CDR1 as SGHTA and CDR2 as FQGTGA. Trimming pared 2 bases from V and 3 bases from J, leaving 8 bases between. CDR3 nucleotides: TGTGCCAGCAGCTTATTTGGTGGCTACAATGAGCAGTTCTTC. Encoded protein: CASSLFGGYNEQFF.

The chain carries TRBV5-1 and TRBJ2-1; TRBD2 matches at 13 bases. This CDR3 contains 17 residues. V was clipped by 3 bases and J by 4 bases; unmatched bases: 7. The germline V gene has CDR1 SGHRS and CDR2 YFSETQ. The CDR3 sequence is CASSSGGLAGVYNEQFF. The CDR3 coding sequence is TGCGCCAGCAGCTCAGGTGGACTAGCGGGAGTATACAATGAGCAGTTCTTC.

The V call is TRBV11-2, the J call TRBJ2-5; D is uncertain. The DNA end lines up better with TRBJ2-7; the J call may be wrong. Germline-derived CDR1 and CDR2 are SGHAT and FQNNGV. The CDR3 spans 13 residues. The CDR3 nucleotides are TGTGCCAGCAGCTTAGGCAACTCCTACGAGCAGTACTTC. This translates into CASSLGNSYEQYF.

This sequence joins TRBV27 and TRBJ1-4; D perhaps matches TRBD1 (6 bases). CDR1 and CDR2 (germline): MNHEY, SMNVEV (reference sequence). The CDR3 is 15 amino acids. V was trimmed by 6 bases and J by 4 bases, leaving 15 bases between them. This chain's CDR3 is CASSKNRVGNEKLFF. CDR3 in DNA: TGTGCCAGCAGCAAAAACAGGGTCGGTAATGAAAAACTGTTTTTT.

CDR3 sequence (DNA): TGTGCCAGCAGTTACACCTACAGGGATAATGAGCAGTTCTTC. Translated, it gives CASSYTYRDNEQFF. This chain uses TRBV6-5 with TRBJ2-1, with TRBD1 as a possible D gene (6 bases). The germline V and J ends were trimmed by 2 bases and 7 bases, with 12 bases remaining between them. The CDR3 is made up of 14 amino acids. The germline V gene has CDR1 MNHEY and CDR2 SVGAGI.

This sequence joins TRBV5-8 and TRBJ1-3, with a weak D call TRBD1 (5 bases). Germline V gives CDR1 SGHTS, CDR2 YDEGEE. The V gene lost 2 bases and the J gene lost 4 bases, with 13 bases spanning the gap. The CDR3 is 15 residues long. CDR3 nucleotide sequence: TGTGCCAGCAGCTTCGGCGGGGCCTCCGGAAACACCATATATTTT. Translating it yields CASSFGGASGNTIYF.

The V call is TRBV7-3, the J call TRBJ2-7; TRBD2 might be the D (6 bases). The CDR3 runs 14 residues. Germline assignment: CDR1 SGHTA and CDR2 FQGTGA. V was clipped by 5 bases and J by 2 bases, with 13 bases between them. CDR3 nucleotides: TGTGCCAGCAGCCCCAGTAGCGGAACCTACGAGCAGTACTTC. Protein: CASSPSSGTYEQYF. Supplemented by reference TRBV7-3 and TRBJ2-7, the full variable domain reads GAGVSQTPSNKVTEKGKYVELRCDPISGHTALYWYRQSLGQGPEFLIYFQGTGAADDSGLPNDRFFAVRPEGSVSTLKIQRTERGDSAVYLCASSPSSGTYEQYFGPGTRLTVT.

The CDR3 spells CASSLLVSGSGNEQFF. In DNA form, the CDR3 reads TGCGCCAGCAGCTTGTTAGTTAGCGGGAGCGGTAATGAGCAGTTCTTC. The chain couples TRBV5-1 to TRBJ2-1; 9 nucleotides align to TRBD2. The germline V gene has CDR1 SGHRS and CDR2 YFSETQ. J lost 7 bases, V lost 1 base, and 9 bases had no gene match. This CDR3 contains 16 residues.

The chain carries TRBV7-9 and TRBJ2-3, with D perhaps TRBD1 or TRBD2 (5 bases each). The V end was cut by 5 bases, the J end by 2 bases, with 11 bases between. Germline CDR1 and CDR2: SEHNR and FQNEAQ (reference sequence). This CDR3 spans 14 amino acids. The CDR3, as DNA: TGTGCCAGCAGCCCCGGGACCTTCACAGATACGCAGTATTTT. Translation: CASSPGTFTDTQYF.

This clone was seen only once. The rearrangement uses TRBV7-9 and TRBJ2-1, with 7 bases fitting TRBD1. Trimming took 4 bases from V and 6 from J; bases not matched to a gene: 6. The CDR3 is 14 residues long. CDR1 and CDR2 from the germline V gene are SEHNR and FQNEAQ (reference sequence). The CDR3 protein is CASSSPTGINEQFF. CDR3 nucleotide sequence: TGTGCCAGCAGCTCCCCGACAGGGATCAATGAGCAGTTCTTC.